These 26 T cell receptor beta chains originate from one sample sequenced in a study of read filtering for tumor transcriptome and immune sequencing. From 400 to 450 ng of RNA, a library with molecular barcoded alpha/delta and beta/gamma adaptors was made. MiXCR, run by TCRdb on the reads, gives a single entry per CDR3 protein. Counted here are roughly 130,000 distinct CDR3 sequences, roughly 13% occurring once; the ten biggest clones make up about 11%. Sequencing input: a population of CD138-negative cells sorted from bone marrow. These receptor sequences come from a donor aged 40 or older with multiple myeloma.

This clonotype was counted only a few times. The V and J genes are TRBV5-1 and TRBJ1-2; TRBD1 agrees at 8 bases. The CDR3 runs to 15 residues. J was trimmed by 4 bases and V by 4 bases; bases with no gene match: 9. The V gene's germline CDR1 is SGHRS and CDR2 YFSETQ. The CDR3 DNA reads TGCGCCAGCAGCCCCCTCCTGACAGGGGCCTATGGCTACACCTTC. Protein: CASSPLLTGAYGYTF.

This clonotype appeared many times. V gene TRBV24-1 combines with J gene TRBJ2-1; no clear D gene. This CDR3 contains 15 residues. The ends were cut back, 7 bases at V and 2 bases at J, with 14 bases in the middle. CDR1 KGHDR and CDR2 SFDVKD come from the germline V gene. CDR3 sequence (DNA): TGTGCCACCAGCGGTGCTCACGACCCCTACAATGAGCAGTTCTTC. Amino acids: CATSGAHDPYNEQFF.

This clonotype appeared many times. The rearrangement uses TRBV5-1 and TRBJ2-7; 9 bases agree with TRBD2. V was pared by 1 base and J by 5 bases, with 10 bases of the junction left unmatched. CDR3 length: 16 amino acids. Germline CDR1 SGHRS, CDR2 YFSETQ. The DNA for the CDR3 is TGCGCCAGCAGCTTGCTACCGACTAGCGGAATCGACGAGCAGTACTTC. Translation: CASSLLPTSGIDEQYF.

Note on this clonotype: Compared with germline, one end of the junction differs, possibly owing to a read error. For the CDR3, the DNA is TGCGCCAGCAGAAAGGTGGATACGCGGTATTTT. Protein: CASRKVDTRYF. V usage is TRBV5-1 and J usage is TRBJ2-3; D call uncertain. This CDR3 spans 11 amino acids. Germline V gene sequence: CDR1 SGHRS, CDR2 YFSETQ.

This clonotype was observed many times. The chain recombines TRBV6-5 with TRBJ2-1; 8 bases fit TRBD2. Trimming took 0 bases from V and 9 from J; bases not matched to a gene: 19. This CDR3 comprises 19 residues. Germline V lookup: CDR1 MNHEY, CDR2 SVGAGI. Here the CDR3 reads CASSYSRFAGGRQGPEQFF. In DNA form, the CDR3 reads TGTGCCAGCAGTTACTCGAGATTCGCGGGAGGCCGCCAGGGTCCTGAGCAGTTCTTC.

This clonotype was observed many times. The chain carries TRBV6-2 or TRBV6-3 and TRBJ1-1; 9 bases map to TRBD1. The CDR3 length is 14 residues. Losses at the gene ends were 3 bases for V and 5 bases for J; bases not matched to a gene: 4. The germline V gene has CDR1 MNHEY and CDR2 SVGEGT. The DNA of the CDR3 is TGTGCCAGCAGTTATACAGGGGGCAGGACTGAAGCTTTCTTT. Translated: CASSYTGGRTEAFF.

This clonotype was found many times. The rearrangement joins TRBV12-3 or TRBV12-4 to TRBJ2-6; D is unclear. The ends were cut back, 2 bases at V and 5 bases at J, with 4 bases in the middle. The CDR3 extends over 13 amino acids. CDR3 amino acids: CASSLIRANVLTF. The DNA for the CDR3 is TGTGCCAGCAGTTTAATCCGGGCCAACGTCCTGACTTTC.

This clonotype was seen a few times. At one of its ends the junction is not consistent with the germline gene, which may arise from a read error. The chain employs TRBV2 and TRBJ1-5; no clear D gene. From germline, CDR1 is SNHLY and CDR2 FYNNEI. The CDR3 has 14 residues. CDR3 sequence reads: CSSSELEGPQPQHF. Here the CDR3 DNA reads TGTTCCAGCAGTGAACTAGAAGGGCCTCAGCCCCAGCATTTT. Based on the CDR3 plus reference TRBV2 and TRBJ1-5, the full variable domain is EPEVTQTPSHQVTQMGQEVILRCVPISNHLYFYWYRQILGQKVEFLVSFYNNEISEKSEIFDDQFSVERPDGSNFTLKIRSTKLEDSAMYFCSSSELEGPQPQHFGDGTRLSIL.

Turning to this clonotype: Given a much more abundant clone one base away, this may be a read error. The V and J genes are TRBV5-1 and TRBJ1-1, with TRBD1 identical over 9 bases. The CDR3 spans 14 residues. Looked up from germline, CDR1 is SGHRS and CDR2 is YFSETQ. The CDR3 loop reads CASKGDRGNIEAFF. CDR3 in DNA: TGCGCCAGCAAGGGAGACAGGGGGAACATTGAAGCTTTCTTT.

This clonotype was found many times. The V call is TRBV9, the J call TRBJ2-2; 7 positions match TRBD2. This CDR3 is 16 amino acids long. Trimming removed 4 bases from V and 0 bases from J; junction bases left unmatched: 6. Germline V gene lookup returns CDR1 SGDLS and CDR2 YYNGEE. CDR3: CASSSRLASNTGELFF. CDR3 in DNA: TGTGCCAGCAGCTCTCGACTAGCTTCGAACACCGGGGAGCTGTTTTTT.

DNA of the CDR3: TGCAGTGCTAGAGAAGGGACAGGGATCTACGAGCAGTACTTC. It encodes CSAREGTGIYEQYF. V usage is TRBV20-1 and J usage is TRBJ2-7, with TRBD1 matching 9 bases. CDR3 length equals 14 residues. The germline V gene has CDR1 DFQATT and CDR2 SNEGSKA (reference sequence). V was pared by 0 bases and J by 3 bases, with 3 bases of the junction left unmatched.

This clonotype has ten or more counts. One end of the junction fails to match germline, which may point to a read error. The V gene is TRBV19, the J gene TRBJ2-1, with 9 bases fitting TRBD2. The CDR3 contains 14 residues. Germline V gene sequence: CDR1 LNHDA, CDR2 SQIVND (reference sequence). The CDR3 sequence: CASTLAGSGNEQFF. CDR3 DNA sequence: TGTGCTAGTACCCTAGCGGGGAGCGGTAATGAGCAGTTCTTC.

This clonotype was detected ten times or more. J is TRBJ1-6 and V is TRBV27; D not resolved. The CDR3 covers 12 residues. Germline CDR1 MNHEY, CDR2 SMNVEV (reference sequence). The germline V and J ends were trimmed by 3 bases and 7 bases, with 4 bases remaining between them. The CDR3 DNA sequence: TGTGCCAGCAGTTTCAAGAATTCACCCCTCCACTTT. As protein: CASSFKNSPLHF.

Many counts were recorded for this clonotype. This sequence joins TRBV6-5 and TRBJ2-2; TRBD2 agrees at 7 bases. The V gene's germline CDR1 is MNHEY and CDR2 SVGAGI. The CDR3 has 17 amino acids. V was pared by 4 bases and J by 4 bases, with 12 bases of the junction left unmatched. For the CDR3, the DNA is TGTGCCAGCAGTTCACGCGGGAGATCAAAGGGCACCGGGGAGCTGTTTTTT. Protein: CASSSRGRSKGTGELFF.

This clonotype was recorded at least ten times. This chain joins TRBV28 and TRBJ2-5; 9 bases map to TRBD2. The CDR3 contains 15 residues. Germline V lookup: CDR1 MDHEN, CDR2 SYDVKM. Trimming removed 4 bases from V and 4 bases from J; junction bases left unmatched: 7. The CDR3 reads CASSSSASGVETQYF. The CDR3 DNA reads as TGTGCCAGCAGTTCATCGGCTAGCGGGGTAGAGACCCAGTACTTC.

This clonotype was detected ten times or more. V is TRBV6-1 and J is TRBJ2-3; 7 bases align to TRBD2. The CDR3 extends over 17 amino acids. J was trimmed by 4 bases and V by 6 bases; bases with no gene match: 16. From germline, CDR1 is MNHNS and CDR2 SASEGT. The CDR3 coding sequence is TGTGCCAGCAGCGATCGGGGGAGGGCCTCTGAGGCAGATACGCAGTATTTT. Encoded protein: CASSDRGRASEADTQYF.

This clonotype showed up many times. The chain combines TRBV29-1 with TRBJ1-1; D gene ambiguous. CDR1 SQVTM and CDR2 ANQGSEA come from the germline V gene. The V end lost 7 bases, the J end lost 3 bases, and 15 bases lay between the germline ends. This CDR3 has 13 residues. The CDR3 DNA reads TGCAGCGCAGGACCCCACGGTGACACTGAAGCTTTCTTT. Residues: CSAGPHGDTEAFF.

The sample holds many counts of this clonotype. The rearrangement joins TRBV9 to TRBJ1-5; TRBD1 agrees at 7 bases. Germline loops: CDR1 SGDLS, CDR2 YYNGEE. This CDR3 region has 15 residues. With 2 bases clipped from V and 4 bases from J, the junction kept 6 bases outside the gene matches. DNA of the CDR3: TGTGCCAGCAGCGTTACCGGGACAGCGAATCAGCCCCAGCATTTT. This gives the protein CASSVTGTANQPQHF. The full variable domain, with the rest looked up from reference TRBV9 and TRBJ1-5, is DSGVTQTPKHLITATGQRVTLRCSPRSGDLSVYWYQQSLDQGLQFLIQYYNGEERAKGNILERFSAQQFPDLHSELNLSSLELGDSALYFCASSVTGTANQPQHFGDGTRLSIL.

As concerns this clonotype: At one end the junction does not follow the germline gene, possibly because of a read error. The rearrangement joins TRBV5-4 to TRBJ2-3; weak D call: TRBD1 (5 bases). Per germline, CDR1 SGHNT and CDR2 YYREEE (reference sequence). The CDR3 loop spans 15 amino acids. CDR3 in amino acids: CASSSTTQGTDMQYF. The CDR3 DNA reads TGTGCCAGCAGCTCGACCACGCAGGGCACAGATATGCAGTATTTT.

This clonotype was observed at least ten times. The chain is built from TRBV12-3 or TRBV12-4 and TRBJ1-1, with D tentatively TRBD1 (6 bases). V was pared by 4 bases and J by 1 base, with 13 bases between. This CDR3 region has 15 residues. CDR3 amino acids: CASSSRQGQNTEAFF. In DNA form, the CDR3 reads TGTGCCAGCAGTTCCCGTCAGGGACAGAACACTGAAGCTTTCTTT.

This clonotype was counted only a few times. Germline and junction disagree at one end, which may indicate a read error. The chain couples TRBV12-3 or TRBV12-4 to TRBJ2-2, with D possibly being TRBD1 (5 bases). This CDR3 spans 14 amino acids. The CDR3 loop reads CASGDSPNTWELFF. The CDR3, as DNA: TGTGCCAGCGGAGACAGTCCGAACACCTGGGAGCTGTTTTTT.

This clonotype was recorded many times. This chain links TRBV28 with TRBJ2-3; the D is unclear. CDR1 and CDR2 from the germline V gene are MDHEN and SYDVKM. Between the trimmed V and J ends, which lost 3 bases and 7 bases, there was a span of 8 bases. The CDR3 contains 12 residues. This CDR3 reads CASSFGSNTQYF. Here the CDR3 DNA reads TGTGCCAGCAGTTTCGGGTCAAATACGCAGTATTTT.

The sample holds a few counts of this clonotype. The V gene is TRBV5-8, the J gene TRBJ2-1, with 7 bases matching TRBD1. The CDR3 is 15 residues long. Looked up from germline, CDR1 is SGHTS and CDR2 is YDEGEE. Trimming took 0 bases from V and 8 from J; bases not matched to a gene: 8. CDR3 DNA sequence: TGTGCCAGCAGCTTGGTAGCCAGGGGGTTCGATGAGCAGTTCTTC. Translation: CASSLVARGFDEQFF.

This clonotype was found many times. This rearrangement joins TRBV11-2 to TRBJ2-5, with 7 bases identical to TRBD2. J lost 2 bases, V lost 3 bases, and 12 bases had no gene match. CDR3 size: 17 residues. Germline loops: CDR1 SGHAT, CDR2 FQNNGV. The CDR3, as DNA: TGTGCCAGCAGCTTCCTCGGCGGGGGAGCAACGCAAGAGACCCAGTACTTC. Translation: CASSFLGGGATQETQYF.

The chain uses TRBV2 and TRBJ2-1; 7 bases agree with TRBD1. Germline CDR1 is SNHLY and CDR2 is FYNNEI. This CDR3 has 12 amino acids. J gave up 15 bases and V 8 bases, and 13 bases lay outside the gene matches. This CDR3 reads CASGPGTATLFF. The DNA of the CDR3 is TGTGCCAGCGGTCCCGGGACAGCTACTTTGTTCTTC.

The table lists this clonotype with many counts. CDR3 sequence: CASSRDGGQTQYF. For the CDR3, the DNA is TGTGCCAGCAGCCGAGACGGGGGTCAGACCCAGTACTTC. This chain links TRBV7-9 with TRBJ2-5; D is possibly TRBD2 (6 bases). Germline V gene lookup returns CDR1 SEHNR and CDR2 FQNEAQ (reference sequence). Deletions cut 5 bases from V and 6 bases from J, with 13 bases between. This CDR3 is built from 13 residues.